This TCR beta chain appears in the sequencing data of a study of blood T cell repertoires in COVID-19 (dated by TCRdb to 2019 to 2021). The study in broad terms: Samples from collaborators originated in the United States, Italy and Spain and spanned both the acute and convalescent phases of COVID-19. The material from the prospective study consisted of cDNA or gDNA derived from T cells, B-cell-depleted T cells, or PBMCs. Subjects who had been exposed to COVID-19, were actively infected with it, or had recovered from it provided the deeply sampled blood TCRbeta repertoires that made up the dataset. The repertoires were released in a freely available public database intended as a resource for research on the immune response to SARS-CoV-2. The samples were drawn from two sources: the first 160 participants of the ongoing ImmuneRACE study, and 1,254 subjects contributed by 6 global collaborators. Sample metadata almost always included a de-identified subject ID, COVID-19 status, age in years and sex. HLA class I and class II types, where available, came from metadata supplied by the sample provider rather than from assay-based typing. The research as a whole found: How much clinical and demographic metadata was included differed by source and by participant, and the metadata was provided uncurated.

CDR3 length: 17 amino acids, cysteine to phenylalanine. Only the CDR3 region is kept as DNA, spanning 51 bases read in frame from base 1. V is pruned by 4 bases and J by 5 bases, leaving 13 bases of the junction without a gene match. Per the germline V gene, SGHVS is the CDR1 and FNYEAQ is the CDR2. TCRbeta CDR3 regions were amplified from genomic DNA using the immunoSEQ Assay, a bias-controlled multiplex PCR. As for how the authors treated the data: The number of nucleated cells in each sample was estimated by amplification of reference gene primers within the assay. To quantify the absolute abundance of each unique TCRbeta CDR3 rearrangement, sequence reads were collapsed and filtered. For each sample, productive Simpson clonality was calculated as the square root of Simpson's diversity index over productive rearrangements. Held by TCRdb, this immuneACCESS table contains in-frame sequences only and omits some clones. Under half of the omission traces to an unresolved V gene where checked; the cause of the rest is unknown. That table supplies the V and J calls and clone size; D and trimming were determined from the DNA. The sample records over 100,000 clones, about four fifths of which are singletons. Approximately 3.4% of the sample belongs to the ten largest clones.

Concerning this clone: Its target antigen remains unknown. Base qualities are missing; no much larger clone stands one base away.

Collaborating institutions collected whole blood in K2EDTA tubes following their own protocols. For TCRbeta analysis, collaborators shipped samples in one of three forms: frozen whole blood, isolated PBMCs, or DNA extracted from either of those sample types. This sequence originates from a woman older than 75 with active or convalescent COVID-19. The sample comprised peripheral blood. The sequence links TRBV7-6 to TRBJ1-1, and TRBD1 aligns with 10 junction nucleotides. In nucleotides, the sequence is TGTGCCAGCAGCTCTACGACAGGGGGCTTGGGCTTAACTGAAGCTTTCTTT. Translated, this gives CASSSTTGGLGLTEAFF.